This entry is about one T cell receptor (beta chain). The V gene lost 3 bases and the J gene lost 7 bases, with 12 bases spanning the gap. Per germline, CDR1 KGHSH and CDR2 LQKENI. The CDR3 has 13 residues. It was healthy bone marrow donors who served as donors. The data were taken from a study of cytomegalovirus exposure and HLA in healthy donors. The primer mix had 60 Vbeta and 13 Jbeta primers. The protocol was immunoSEQ multiplex PCR, while the TCRdb copy is restricted to in-frame clones and leaves out a portion. The sample holds 40,000 to 45,000 clones, 50% seen once. What was sequenced was PBMCs. V and J are TRBV18 and TRBJ1-1; D possibly corresponds to TRBD1 (5 bases). This TCR came from a human donor in good health. DNA of the CDR3: TGTGCCAGCTCACCTGGGCAGGGTCTTGAAGCTTTCTTT. Its protein is CASSPGQGLEAFF. The full variable domain, with the rest looked up from reference TRBV18 and TRBJ1-1, is NAGVMQNPRHLVRRRGQEARLRCSPMKGHSHVYWYRQLPEEGLKFMVYLQKENIIDESGMPKERFSAEFPKEGPSILRIQQVVRGDSAAYFCASSPGQGLEAFFGQGTRLTVV.